This T cell receptor beta chain was retrieved from a study of CD8 T cells in Susac syndrome. Turning to the study itself: Patients with Susac syndrome were, at the time of blood collection, therapy-naive, maintained on corticosteroids, or maintained on intravenous immunoglobulin alone. Findings and caveats of the study: Expansion of Susac CD8+ clones peaked in TEMRA cells and in active patients. The total CD8+ repertoires yielded 15 to 20 Susac-specific public clones and the CD8+ TEMRA repertoires yielded about 5.

V dropped 6 bases and J dropped 4 bases, with 15 bases sitting between them. The CDR3 length is 14 residues. In the case of this clonotype: Antigen unknown.

With random hexamers, 0.5 to 1 ug RNA was reverse transcribed. MiXCR was run by TCRdb on the immunoSEQ multiplex PCR reads, yielding one entry per CDR3 protein. This sample carries 100,000 to 110,000 distinct CDR3 sequences, around 95% of them seen once, and the ten largest clones take approximately 0.33%. Isolation of CD8+ and CD4+ T cells was performed negatively, whereas enrichment of TEMRA cells was done by FACS. The sample comprised CD8+ T cells from PBMCs. The chain recombines TRBV12-3 or TRBV12-4 with TRBJ1-2, with D unresolved. The clonotype originates from a human donor with Susac syndrome. CDR3 loop: CASSPGSGRYGYTF. The CDR3, as DNA: TGTGCCAGCAGCCCCGGCAGCGGACGCTATGGCTACACCTTC.